Sequencing of this T cell receptor beta chain was carried out in a study of T cell responses to AZD1222 COVID-19 vaccine. The sample holds a few counts of this clone. The CDR3 contains 14 residues. The V gene's germline CDR1 is WSHSY and CDR2 SAAADI. With 5 bases removed from V and 6 bases from J, the gap between germline ends came to 16 bases. Repertoires were generated with immunoSEQ multiplex PCR, while TCRdb's copy carries only in-frame clones and drops some. The sample includes about 120,000 clones, roughly nine tenths of them seen just once. The chain employs TRBV10-2 and TRBJ2-5; D is possibly TRBD2 (6 bases). Sequences were derived from peripheral blood, sampled 28 days after the second AZD1222 dose. This TCR came from an adult who received the AZD1222 COVID-19 vaccine. In DNA, the CDR3 is TGCGCCAGCAGTTCGGACGGGGGAGCAAAGACCCAGTACTTC. The encoded protein is CASSSDGGAKTQYF.